This is a list of T cell receptor beta chains from one sample in a study of beta chain features in type 1 diabetes. The assay was immunoSEQ multiplex PCR, and TCRdb's table has in-frame clones only and misses some. The table has about 740,000 clones, 13% seen once. Sequencing was performed on naive CD4+ T cells from blood. The source of these receptors is a man aged 18 to 29 with type 1 diabetes. Each CDR3 is given with its conserved first and last residue. A D gene is named only where the DNA matches it firmly. Some rows mark clone size as missing; the rest say once, few, many or name a class of expanded clone.

clone_size j_call v_call d_call cdr3_aa cdr3_nt
few TRBJ1-2 TRBV7-9 NA CATDLWHGYTF TGTGCCACCGACCTATGGCATGGCTACACCTTC
NA TRBJ1-4 TRBV10-3 NA CAISESGTNEKLFF TGTGCCATCAGTGAGTCTGGTACTAATGAAAAACTGTTTTTT
few TRBJ2-7 TRBV6-5 TRBD1 CASSGGYRGEYF TGTGCCAGCAGTGGCGGCTACAGGGGCGAATACTTC
few TRBJ1-5 TRBV19 NA CASSIGNQPQHF TGTGCCAGTAGTATAGGGAATCAGCCCCAGCATTTT
few TRBJ1-1 TRBV29-1 NA CSGLQLMNTEAFF TGCAGCGGCCTACAGCTCATGAACACTGAAGCTTTCTTT
few TRBJ1-1 TRBV25-1 NA CASRGNTEAFF TGTGCCAGCAGGGGGAACACTGAAGCTTTCTTT
few TRBJ1-1 TRBV30 TRBD1 CAWSIQGAGAFF TGTGCCTGGAGTATCCAGGGGGCTGGAGCTTTCTTT
NA TRBJ1-4 TRBV30 NA CAWSAGGTPEKLFF TGTGCCTGGAGTGCCGGAGGGACGCCTGAAAAACTGTTTTTT
NA TRBJ2-1 TRBV9 NA CASSVEVRYNEQFF TGTGCCAGCAGCGTAGAAGTCAGATACAATGAGCAGTTCTTC
NA TRBJ2-3 TRBV19 NA CASSISGVVETDTQYF TGTGCCAGTAGTATTTCGGGGGTCGTAGAGACAGATACGCAGTATTTT
NA TRBJ2-1 TRBV7-9 NA CASGQSLSYNEQFF TGTGCCAGCGGACAGTCTCTCTCCTACAATGAGCAGTTCTTC
NA TRBJ2-1 TRBV19 TRBD1 CASRDSGQGSYNEQFF TGTGCCAGTAGGGATAGCGGACAGGGGTCCTACAATGAGCAGTTCTTC
NA TRBJ2-5 TRBV7-8 NA CASSTRRDYQETQYF TGTGCCAGCAGCACGCGTCGGGACTACCAAGAGACCCAGTACTTC
few TRBJ1-4 TRBV30 NA CAWSRGVGEKLFF TGTGCCTGGAGTAGGGGTGTGGGGGAAAAACTGTTTTTT
NA TRBJ2-7 TRBV6-1 NA CASSVRQNSYEQYF TGTGCCAGCAGTGTACGACAGAATTCCTACGAGCAGTACTTC
NA TRBJ1-6 TRBV19 TRBD1 CASNPRQGQSPLHF TGTGCCAGTAACCCTCGACAGGGGCAGTCACCCCTCCACTTT
few TRBJ1-1 TRBV30 NA CAWSVRTGYVTEAFF TGTGCCTGGAGTGTACGTACAGGGTATGTCACTGAAGCTTTCTTT
few TRBJ2-5 TRBV29-1 NA CSGGGGLETQYF TGCAGCGGAGGAGGGGGGTTAGAGACCCAGTACTTC